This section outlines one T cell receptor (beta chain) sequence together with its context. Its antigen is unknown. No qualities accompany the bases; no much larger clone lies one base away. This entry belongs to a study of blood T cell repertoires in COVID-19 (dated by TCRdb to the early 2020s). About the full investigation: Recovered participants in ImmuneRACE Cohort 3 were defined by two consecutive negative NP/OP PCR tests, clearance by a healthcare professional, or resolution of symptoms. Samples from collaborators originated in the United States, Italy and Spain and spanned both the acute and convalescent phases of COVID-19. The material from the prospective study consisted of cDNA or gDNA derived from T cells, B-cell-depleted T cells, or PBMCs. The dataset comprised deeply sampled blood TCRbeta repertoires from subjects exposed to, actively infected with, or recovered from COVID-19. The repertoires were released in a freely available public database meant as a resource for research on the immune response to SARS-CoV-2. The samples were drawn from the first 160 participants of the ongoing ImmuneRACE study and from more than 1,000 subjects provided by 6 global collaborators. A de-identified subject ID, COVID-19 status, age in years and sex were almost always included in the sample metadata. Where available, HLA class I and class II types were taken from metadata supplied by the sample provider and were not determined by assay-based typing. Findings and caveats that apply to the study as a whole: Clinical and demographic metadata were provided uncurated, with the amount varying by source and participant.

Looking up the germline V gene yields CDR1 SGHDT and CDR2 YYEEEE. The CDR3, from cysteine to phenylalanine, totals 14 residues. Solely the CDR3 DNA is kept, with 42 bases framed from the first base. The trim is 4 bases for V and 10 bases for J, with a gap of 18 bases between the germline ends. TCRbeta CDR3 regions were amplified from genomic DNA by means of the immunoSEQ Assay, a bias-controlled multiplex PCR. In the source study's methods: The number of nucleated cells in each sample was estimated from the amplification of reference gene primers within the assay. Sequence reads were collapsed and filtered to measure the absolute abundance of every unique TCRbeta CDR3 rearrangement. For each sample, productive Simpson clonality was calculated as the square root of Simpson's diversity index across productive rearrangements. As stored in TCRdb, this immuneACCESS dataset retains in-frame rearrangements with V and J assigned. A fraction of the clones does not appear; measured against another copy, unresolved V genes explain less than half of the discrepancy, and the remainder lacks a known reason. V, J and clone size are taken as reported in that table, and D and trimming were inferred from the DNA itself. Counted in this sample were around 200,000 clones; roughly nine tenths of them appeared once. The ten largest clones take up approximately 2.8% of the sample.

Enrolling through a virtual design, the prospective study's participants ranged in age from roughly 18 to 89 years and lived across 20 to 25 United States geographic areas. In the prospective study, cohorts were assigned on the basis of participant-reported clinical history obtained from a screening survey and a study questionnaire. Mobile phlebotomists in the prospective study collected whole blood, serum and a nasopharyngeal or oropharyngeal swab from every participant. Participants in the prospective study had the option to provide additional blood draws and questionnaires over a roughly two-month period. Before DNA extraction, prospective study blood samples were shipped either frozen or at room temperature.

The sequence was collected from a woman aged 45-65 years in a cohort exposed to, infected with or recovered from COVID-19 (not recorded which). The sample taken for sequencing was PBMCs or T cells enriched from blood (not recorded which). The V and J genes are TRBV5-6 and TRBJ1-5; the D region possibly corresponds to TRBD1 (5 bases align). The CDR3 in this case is CASSLRGFGGPQHF. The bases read TGTGCCAGCAGCCTGCGGGGCTTCGGAGGACCCCAGCATTTT.